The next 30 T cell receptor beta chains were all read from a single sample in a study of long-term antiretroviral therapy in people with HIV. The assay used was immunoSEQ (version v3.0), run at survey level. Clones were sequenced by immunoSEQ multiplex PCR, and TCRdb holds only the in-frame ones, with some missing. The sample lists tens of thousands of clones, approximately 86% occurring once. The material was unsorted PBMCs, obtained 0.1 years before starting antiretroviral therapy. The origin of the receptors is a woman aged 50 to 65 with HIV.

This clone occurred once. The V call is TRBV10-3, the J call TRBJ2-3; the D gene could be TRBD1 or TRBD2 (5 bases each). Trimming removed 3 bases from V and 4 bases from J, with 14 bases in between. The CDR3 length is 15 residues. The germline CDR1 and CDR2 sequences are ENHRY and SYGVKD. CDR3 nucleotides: TGTGCCATCAGTGATCAGAATAGGGACGCAGATACGCAGTATTTT. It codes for CAISDQNRDADTQYF.

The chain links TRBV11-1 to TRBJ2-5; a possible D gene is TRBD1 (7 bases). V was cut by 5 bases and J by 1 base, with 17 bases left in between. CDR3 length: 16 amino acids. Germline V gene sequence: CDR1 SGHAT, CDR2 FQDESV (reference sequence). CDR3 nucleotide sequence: TGTGCCAGCAGCCCCGAGAACAGGGGAGGCCAAGAGACCCAGTACTTC. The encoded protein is CASSPENRGGQETQYF. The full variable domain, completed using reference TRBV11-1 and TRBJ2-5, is EAEVAQSPRYKITEKSQAVAFWCDPISGHATLYWYRQILGQGPELLVQFQDESVVDDSQLPKDRFSAERLKGVDSTLKIQPAELGDSAMYLCASSPENRGGQETQYFGPGTRLLVL.

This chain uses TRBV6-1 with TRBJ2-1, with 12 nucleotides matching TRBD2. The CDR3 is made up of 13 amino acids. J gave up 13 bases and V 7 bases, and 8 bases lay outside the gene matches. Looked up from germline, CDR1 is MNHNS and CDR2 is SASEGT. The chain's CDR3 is CASTLAGGFSQFF. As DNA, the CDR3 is TGTGCCAGCACGCTAGCGGGGGGGTTCAGTCAGTTCTTC.

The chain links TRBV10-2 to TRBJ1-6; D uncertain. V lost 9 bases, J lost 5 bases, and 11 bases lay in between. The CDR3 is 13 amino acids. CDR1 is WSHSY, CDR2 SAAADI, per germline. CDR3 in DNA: TGCGCCAGTAACGGGGAGGATAATTCACCCCTCCACTTT. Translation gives CASNGEDNSPLHF.

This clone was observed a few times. This chain's CDR3 is CAWSVERGASSYNSPLHF. The DNA for the CDR3 is TGTGCCTGGAGTGTAGAGAGGGGCGCGAGCTCCTATAATTCACCCCTCCACTTT. This chain links TRBV30 with TRBJ1-6, with D perhaps matching TRBD1 (5 bases). Trimming took 0 bases from V and 0 from J, leaving 15 bases between them. The CDR3 contains 18 residues. Per germline, CDR1 GTSNPN and CDR2 SVGIG (reference sequence).

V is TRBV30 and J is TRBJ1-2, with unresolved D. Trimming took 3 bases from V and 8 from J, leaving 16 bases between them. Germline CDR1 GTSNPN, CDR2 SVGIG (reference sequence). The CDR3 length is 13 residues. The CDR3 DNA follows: TGTGCCTGGAGGCCTCAGGTTCAAGAAGGCTACACCTTC. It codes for CAWRPQVQEGYTF.

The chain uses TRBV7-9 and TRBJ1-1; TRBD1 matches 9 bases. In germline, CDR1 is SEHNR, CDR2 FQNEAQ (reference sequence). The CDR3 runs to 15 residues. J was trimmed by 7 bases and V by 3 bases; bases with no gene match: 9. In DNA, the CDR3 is TGTGCCAGCAGCTTTCTCACAGGGGGCGGCTATGAAGCTTTCTTT. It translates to CASSFLTGGGYEAFF.

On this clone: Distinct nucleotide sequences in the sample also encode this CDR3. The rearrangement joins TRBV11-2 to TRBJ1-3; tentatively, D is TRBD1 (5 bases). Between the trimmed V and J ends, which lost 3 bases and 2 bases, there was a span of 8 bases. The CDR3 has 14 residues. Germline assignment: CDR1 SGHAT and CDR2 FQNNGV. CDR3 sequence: CASSFRGAGNTIYF. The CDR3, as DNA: TGTGCCAGCAGCTTTAGAGGGGCTGGAAACACCATATATTTT.

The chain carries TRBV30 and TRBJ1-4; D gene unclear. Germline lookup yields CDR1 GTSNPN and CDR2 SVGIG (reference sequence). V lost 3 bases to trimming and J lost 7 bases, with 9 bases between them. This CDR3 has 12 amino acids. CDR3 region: CAWSTAREKLFF. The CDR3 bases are TGTGCCTGGAGCACAGCTCGTGAAAAACTGTTTTTT. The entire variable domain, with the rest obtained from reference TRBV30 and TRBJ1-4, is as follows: SQTIHQWPATLVQPVGSPLSLECTVEGTSNPNLYWYRQAAGRGLQLLFYSVGIGQISSEVPQNLSASRPQDRQFILSSKKLLLSDSGFYLCAWSTAREKLFFGSGTQLSVL.

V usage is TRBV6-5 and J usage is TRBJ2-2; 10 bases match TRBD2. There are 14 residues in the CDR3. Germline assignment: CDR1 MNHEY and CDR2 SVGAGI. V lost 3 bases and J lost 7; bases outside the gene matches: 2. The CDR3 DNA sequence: TGTGCCAGCAGTTATCCTAGCGGGGGCGGGGAGCTGTTTTTT. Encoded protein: CASSYPSGGGELFF.

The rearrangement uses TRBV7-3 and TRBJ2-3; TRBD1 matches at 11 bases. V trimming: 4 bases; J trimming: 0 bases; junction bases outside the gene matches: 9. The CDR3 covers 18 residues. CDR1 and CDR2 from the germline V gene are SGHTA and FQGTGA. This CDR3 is CASSSGQGEDSSTDTQYF. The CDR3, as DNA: TGTGCCAGCAGCTCGGGACAGGGGGAAGACTCAAGCACAGATACGCAGTATTTT.

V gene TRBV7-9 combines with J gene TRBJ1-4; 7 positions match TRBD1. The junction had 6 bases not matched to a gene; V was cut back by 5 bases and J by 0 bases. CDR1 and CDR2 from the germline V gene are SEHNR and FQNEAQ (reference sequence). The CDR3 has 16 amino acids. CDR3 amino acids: CASSIGTGATNEKLFF. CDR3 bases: TGTGCCAGCAGCATCGGTACAGGGGCAACTAATGAAAAACTGTTTTTT.

CDR3 sequence reads: CASSPRSGTNYGYTF. DNA for the CDR3: TGCGCCAGCAGCCCCCGATCTGGAACTAACTATGGCTACACCTTC. The chain joins TRBV5-1 to TRBJ1-2; D call uncertain. Germline CDR1 SGHRS, CDR2 YFSETQ. The V end lost 4 bases, the J end lost 0 bases, and 13 bases lay between the germline ends. The CDR3 length is 15 residues.

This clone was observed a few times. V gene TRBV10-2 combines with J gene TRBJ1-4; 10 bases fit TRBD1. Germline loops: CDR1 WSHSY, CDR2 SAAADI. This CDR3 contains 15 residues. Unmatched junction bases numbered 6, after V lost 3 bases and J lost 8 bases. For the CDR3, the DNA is TGCGCCAGCAGTGATGGGAGGACAGGGGGGGAAAAACTGTTTTTT. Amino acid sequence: CASSDGRTGGEKLFF.

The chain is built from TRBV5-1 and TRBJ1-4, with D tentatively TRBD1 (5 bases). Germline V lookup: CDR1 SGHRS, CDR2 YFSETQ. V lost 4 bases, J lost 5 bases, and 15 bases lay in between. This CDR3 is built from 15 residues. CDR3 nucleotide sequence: TGCGCCAGCAGCGATGGGGCCAGAAGAAATGAAAAACTGTTTTTT. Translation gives CASSDGARRNEKLFF.

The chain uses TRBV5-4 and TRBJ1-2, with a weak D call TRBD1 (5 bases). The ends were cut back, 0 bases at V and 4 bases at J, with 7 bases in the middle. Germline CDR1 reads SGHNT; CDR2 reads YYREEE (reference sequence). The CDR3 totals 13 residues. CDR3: CASSLEGPYGYTF. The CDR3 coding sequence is TGTGCCAGCAGCTTGGAGGGGCCCTATGGCTACACCTTC.

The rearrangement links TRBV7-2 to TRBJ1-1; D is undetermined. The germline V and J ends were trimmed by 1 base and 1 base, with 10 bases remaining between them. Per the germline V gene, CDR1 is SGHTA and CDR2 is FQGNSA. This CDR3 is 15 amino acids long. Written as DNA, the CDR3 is TGTGCCAGCAGCTTAGAGGGAGACTCGAACACTGAAGCTTTCTTT. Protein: CASSLEGDSNTEAFF.

The CDR3 protein is CASNYRGEQYF. DNA of the CDR3: TGTGCCAGCAATTACAGGGGGGAGCAGTACTTC. The rearrangement links TRBV2 to TRBJ2-7; TRBD1 matches 8 bases. With V trimmed by 7 bases and J by 7 bases, 3 bases remained unmatched. The CDR3 has 11 amino acids. Germline CDR1 reads SNHLY; CDR2 reads FYNNEI.

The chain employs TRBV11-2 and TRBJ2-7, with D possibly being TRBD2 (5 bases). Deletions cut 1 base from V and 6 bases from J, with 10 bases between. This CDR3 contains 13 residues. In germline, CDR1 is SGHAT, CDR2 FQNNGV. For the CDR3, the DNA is TGTGCCAGCAGCTTAGGGCGGGTTCCCGAGCAGTACTTC. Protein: CASSLGRVPEQYF.

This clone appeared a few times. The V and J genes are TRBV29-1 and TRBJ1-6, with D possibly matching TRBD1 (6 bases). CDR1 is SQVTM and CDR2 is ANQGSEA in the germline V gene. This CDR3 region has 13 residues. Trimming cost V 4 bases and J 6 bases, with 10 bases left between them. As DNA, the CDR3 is TGCAGCGTTGCAACAGGGATTAATTCACCCCTCCACTTT. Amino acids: CSVATGINSPLHF.

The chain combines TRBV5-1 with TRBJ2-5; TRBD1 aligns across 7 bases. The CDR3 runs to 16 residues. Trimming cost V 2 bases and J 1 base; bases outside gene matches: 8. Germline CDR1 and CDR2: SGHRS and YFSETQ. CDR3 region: CASSLTWDRSQETQYF. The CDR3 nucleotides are TGCGCCAGCAGCTTAACCTGGGACAGAAGCCAAGAGACCCAGTACTTC.

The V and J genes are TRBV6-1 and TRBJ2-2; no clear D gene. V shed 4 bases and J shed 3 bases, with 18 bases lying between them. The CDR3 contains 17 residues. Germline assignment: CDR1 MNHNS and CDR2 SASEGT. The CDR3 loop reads CASSGIPVKMDTGELFF. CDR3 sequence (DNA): TGTGCCAGCAGTGGGATCCCGGTAAAAATGGACACCGGGGAGCTGTTTTTT.

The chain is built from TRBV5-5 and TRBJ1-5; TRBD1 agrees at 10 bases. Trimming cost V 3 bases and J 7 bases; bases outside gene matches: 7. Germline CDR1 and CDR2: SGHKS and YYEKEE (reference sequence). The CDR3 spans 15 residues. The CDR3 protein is CASSWTGTGEQPQHF. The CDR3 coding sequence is TGTGCCAGCAGCTGGACCGGGACAGGGGAACAGCCCCAGCATTTT.

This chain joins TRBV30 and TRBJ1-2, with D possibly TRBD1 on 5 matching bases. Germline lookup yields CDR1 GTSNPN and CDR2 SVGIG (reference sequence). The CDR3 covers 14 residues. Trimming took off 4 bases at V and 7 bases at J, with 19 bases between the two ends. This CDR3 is CAWTPGGSSSGYTF. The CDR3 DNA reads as TGTGCCTGGACCCCCGGGGGGTCTTCGAGTGGCTACACCTTC.

The CDR3 DNA reads TGTGCTAGTGGTGACGCCGGGCCCCCGGAGACCCAGTACTTC. Translating gives CASGDAGPPETQYF. This sequence joins TRBV12-5 and TRBJ2-5, with unresolved D. Germline values: CDR1 LGHNT, CDR2 FRNRAP. Trimming removed 5 bases at V and 5 bases at J, with 15 bases between. This CDR3 has 14 residues.

CDR3 in DNA: TGTGCCAGCAGCTTAGCGCGGCAGACCCAGTACTTC. This encodes CASSLARQTQYF. The V call is TRBV7-6, the J call TRBJ2-5; no definite D call. CDR1 is SGHVS, CDR2 FNYEAQ, per germline. Trimming took off 0 bases at V and 6 bases at J, with 5 bases between the two ends. This CDR3 contains 12 residues.

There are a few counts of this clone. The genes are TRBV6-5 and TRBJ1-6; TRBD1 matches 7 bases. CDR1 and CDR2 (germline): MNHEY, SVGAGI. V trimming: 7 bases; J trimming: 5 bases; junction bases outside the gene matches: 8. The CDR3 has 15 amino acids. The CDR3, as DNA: TGTGCCAGCACCTCAGGGGGTCCCGATAATTCACCCCTCCACTTT. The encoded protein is CASTSGGPDNSPLHF.

The CDR3 loop is CASSDDSNQPQHF. Written as DNA, the CDR3 is TGTGCCAGCAGTGACGACAGCAATCAGCCCCAGCATTTT. The J gene is TRBJ1-5, the V gene TRBV6-4; no firm D call. Germline CDR1 MRHNA, CDR2 SNTAGT. This CDR3 has 13 amino acids. The V end was cut by 2 bases, the J end by 1 base, with 3 bases between.

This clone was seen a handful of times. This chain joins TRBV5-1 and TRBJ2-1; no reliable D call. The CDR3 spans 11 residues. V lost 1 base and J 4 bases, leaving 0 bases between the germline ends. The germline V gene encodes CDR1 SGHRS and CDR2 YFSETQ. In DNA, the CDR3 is TGCGCCAGCAGCTTGTACAATGAGCAGTTCTTC. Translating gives CASSLYNEQFF.

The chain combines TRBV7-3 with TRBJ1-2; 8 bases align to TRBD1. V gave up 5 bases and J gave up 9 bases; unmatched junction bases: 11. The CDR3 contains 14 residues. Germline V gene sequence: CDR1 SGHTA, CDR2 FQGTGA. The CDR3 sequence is CASSATGDSVSYTF. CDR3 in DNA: TGTGCCAGCAGCGCGACAGGGGATTCTGTTAGCTACACCTTC. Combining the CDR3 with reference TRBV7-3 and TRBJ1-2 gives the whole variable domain GAGVSQTPSNKVTEKGKYVELRCDPISGHTALYWYRQSLGQGPEFLIYFQGTGAADDSGLPNDRFFAVRPEGSVSTLKIQRTERGDSAVYLCASSATGDSVSYTFGSGTRLTVV.